This paragraph covers one TCR beta chain sequence. CDR3 length: 12 amino acids. Germline V lookup: CDR1 MDHEN, CDR2 SYDVKM. V shed 10 bases and J shed 7 bases, with 14 bases lying between them. Per the authors' pipeline: Reference gene primer amplification gave estimated nucleated cell counts. Data came from immunoSEQ multiplex PCR; TCRdb stores just in-frame clones and leaves some out. V and J calls and clone size are given by that table; D and trimming were obtained from the DNA. The data hold 300,000 or so clones, with 80% to 95% observed a single time. All enrollees were roughly 18 to 95 years old and from about 24 US areas. In Cohort 3, a recovered donor had either two negative PCRs, clearance, or symptom resolution. This sample is part of a study of blood T cell repertoires in COVID-19.

The clonotype comes from a woman in her 30s who had recovered from COVID-19. Source material: PBMCs or T cells enriched from blood (not recorded which). The chain links TRBV28 to TRBJ2-1, with D possibly TRBD2 on 5 matching bases. CDR3 DNA sequence: TGTGCCACAGGTTGGAGGAGAAATGAGCAGTTCTTC. This encodes CATGWRRNEQFF.